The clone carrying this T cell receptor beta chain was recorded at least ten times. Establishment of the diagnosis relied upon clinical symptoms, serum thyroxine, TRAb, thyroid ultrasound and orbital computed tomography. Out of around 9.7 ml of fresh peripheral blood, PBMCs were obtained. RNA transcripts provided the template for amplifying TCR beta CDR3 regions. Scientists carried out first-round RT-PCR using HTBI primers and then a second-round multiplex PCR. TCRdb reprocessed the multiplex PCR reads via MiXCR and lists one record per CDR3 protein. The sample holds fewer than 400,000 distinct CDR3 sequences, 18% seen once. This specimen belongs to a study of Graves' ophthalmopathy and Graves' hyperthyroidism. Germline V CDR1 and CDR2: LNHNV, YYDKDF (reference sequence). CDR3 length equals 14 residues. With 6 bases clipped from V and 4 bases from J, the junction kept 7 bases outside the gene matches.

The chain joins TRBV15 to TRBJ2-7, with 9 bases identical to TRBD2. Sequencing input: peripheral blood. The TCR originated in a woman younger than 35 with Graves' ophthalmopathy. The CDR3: CATSPGLAGYEQYF. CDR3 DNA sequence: TGTGCCACCAGTCCGGGGCTAGCGGGGTACGAGCAGTACTTC.